These 8 T cell receptor beta chains were sequenced from one sample in a study of blood T cell repertoires in COVID-19. Generated by immunoSEQ multiplex PCR, the TCRdb table keeps only in-frame clones and is missing some. The table shows 200,000 to 300,000 clones, with more than 80% occurring only once. Material: PBMCs or T cells enriched from blood (not recorded which). The receptors originated from a man aged 50-59 years who had been exposed to COVID-19.

The chain couples TRBV19 to TRBJ1-5; D gene ambiguous. Trimming pared 4 bases from V and 4 bases from J, leaving 11 bases between. The CDR3 sequence is 14 residues long. Per the germline V gene, CDR1 is LNHDA and CDR2 is SQIVND (reference sequence). DNA for the CDR3: TGTGCCAGTAGTACGAGGGCACCGAATCAGCCCCAGCATTTT. It translates to CASSTRAPNQPQHF.

The V gene is TRBV30, the J gene TRBJ2-3; TRBD1 is a possible D gene (6 bases). With 2 bases removed from V and 1 base from J, the gap between germline ends came to 10 bases. This CDR3 has 14 amino acids. The V gene's germline CDR1 is GTSNPN and CDR2 SVGIG (reference sequence). Here the CDR3 reads CAWSLGAGTDTQYF. The CDR3 coding sequence is TGTGCCTGGAGTCTGGGGGCCGGCACAGATACGCAGTATTTT.

J is TRBJ1-2 and V is TRBV18, with D possibly being TRBD1 (6 bases). The CDR3 consists of 11 residues. V lost 5 bases and J 8 bases, leaving 9 bases between the germline ends. Germline V CDR1 and CDR2: KGHSH, LQKENI. The CDR3 region has the DNA TGTGCCAGCTCAGCGACAGGAGGCTACACCTTC. Translating it yields CASSATGGYTF.

This sequence joins TRBV30 and TRBJ2-5, with D unclear. This CDR3 comprises 12 residues. Germline CDR1 is GTSNPN and CDR2 is SVGIG (reference sequence). V lost 2 bases and J lost 5, with 9 bases in between. CDR3 coding DNA: TGTGCCTGGAGTAACAGAAGGGAGACCCAGTACTTC. Its protein is CAWSNRRETQYF.

The chain carries TRBV19 and TRBJ1-2; 8 bases are shared with TRBD1. The CDR3 has 17 amino acids. From germline, CDR1 is LNHDA and CDR2 SQIVND (reference sequence). V lost 3 bases to trimming and J lost 1 base; unmatched junction nucleotides: 10. The CDR3 bases are TGTGCCAGTAGTATTGGGGACAGGACGCCTTATAACTATGGCTACACCTTC. It specifies CASSIGDRTPYNYGYTF.

The chain recombines TRBV11-2 with TRBJ1-2; D might be TRBD1 (5 bases). Trimming cost V 0 bases and J 4 bases, with 18 bases left between them. This CDR3 has 17 residues. The germline V gene encodes CDR1 SGHAT and CDR2 FQNNGV. The CDR3, as DNA: TGTGCCAGCAGCTTAGACCGGAATGCCCAGGGATTCTATGGCTACACCTTC. This sequence encodes CASSLDRNAQGFYGYTF.

This chain uses TRBV9 with TRBJ1-1, with D unclear. CDR1 is SGDLS and CDR2 is YYNGEE in the germline V gene. V gave up 0 bases and J gave up 3 bases, with 12 bases separating them. The CDR3 length is 15 residues. CDR3 DNA: TGTGCCAGCAGCGTAGAAGGAGTTGGGTACACTGAAGCTTTCTTT. Translated, it gives CASSVEGVGYTEAFF.

V gene TRBV30 combines with J gene TRBJ2-2; TRBD2 might be the D (6 bases). The V gene lost 2 bases and the J gene lost 7 bases, with 8 bases spanning the gap. CDR1 and CDR2 from the germline V gene are GTSNPN and SVGIG (reference sequence). The CDR3 totals 12 residues. CDR3 sequence (DNA): TGTGCCTGGAGTCTTAGCGGCGGGGAGCTGTTTTTT. The encoded protein is CAWSLSGGELFF.